The T cell receptor beta chain under discussion was sequenced for a study of neoadjuvant anti-PD-1 for oral cavity cancer. Data came from immunoSEQ multiplex PCR; TCRdb stores just in-frame clones and leaves some out. The sample has approximately 13,000 clones, 66% seen once. This clone appeared a few times. This clonotype originated in a person between 40 and 85 years old with oral cavity squamous cell carcinoma. Sequenced material: PBMCs, taken before nivolumab (anti-PD-1) treatment.

CDR3 sequence (DNA): TGTGCCAGCAGCCCTAGTTGGACAGGGGATAGTTCACCCCTCCACTTT. It yields the protein CASSPSWTGDSSPLHF. J is TRBJ1-6 and V is TRBV7-9; 9 nucleotides align to TRBD1. Germline trimming cut 5 bases from V and 9 bases from J; bases unmatched to any gene: 11. CDR3 length equals 16 residues. In germline, CDR1 is SEHNR, CDR2 FQNEAQ (reference sequence).